This TCR beta chain stems from a study of blood T cell repertoires in COVID-19. Study summary: Researchers got acute and convalescent COVID-19 samples from the United States, Italy and Spain. PBMCs, B-cell-depleted T cells, or T cells provided the cDNA or gDNA that made up the material.

Between the trimmed V and J ends, which lost 2 bases and 8 bases, there was a span of 4 bases. The CDR3 covers 12 residues. Measured with immunoSEQ multiplex PCR; TCRdb has only the in-frame clones, and not every one. The repertoire holds about 260,000 clones, with 70% to 90% as singletons. Sequenced input: peripheral blood. The sequence derives from a woman aged 35 to 49 with acute or convalescent COVID-19. The chain links TRBV12-3 or TRBV12-4 to TRBJ1-6, with D hard to call. The CDR3 bases are TGTGCCAGCAGTTTACTCCATTCACCCCTCCACTTT. Its protein product is CASSLLHSPLHF.